Below, 31 T cell receptor beta chains from the same sample are listed, as sequenced in a study of T-cell memory formation after mild COVID-19. TCRdb redid the calling of the 5' RACE reads with MiXCR, one entry per CDR3 protein. Among about 540,000 distinct CDR3 sequences listed, about a fifth were seen once. The sample comprised PBMCs or a T cell subset sorted from them (not recorded which). The source of these receptors is an adult woman who had mild COVID-19 (a few samples of this study predate the infection). Cell type and time point are not known.

A few counts support this clonotype. The gene calls are TRBV7-3 and TRBJ1-5; 10 bases agree with TRBD1. The trim removed 5 bases at V and 3 bases at J, leaving 13 bases unmatched. This CDR3 comprises 18 residues. From germline, CDR1 is SGHTA and CDR2 FQGTGA. CDR3 region: CASSADCLDRGNNQPQHF. The CDR3 bases are TGTGCCAGCAGCGCGGATTGTTTGGACAGGGGGAACAATCAGCCCCAGCATTTT.

Only a few counts were recorded for this clonotype. The chain employs TRBV5-1 and TRBJ1-5, with D possibly matching TRBD1 (6 bases). The V gene lost 0 bases and the J gene lost 5 bases, with 9 bases spanning the gap. In germline, CDR1 is SGHRS, CDR2 YFSETQ. The CDR3 contains 14 residues. The DNA of the CDR3 is TGCGCCAGCAGCTTGGGACAGGTAGATCAGCCCCAGCATTTT. Its protein is CASSLGQVDQPQHF.

This clonotype was counted a few times. The rearrangement links TRBV6-5 to TRBJ2-1; D tentatively reads TRBD1 or TRBD2 (5 bases each). V dropped 0 bases and J dropped 4 bases, with 13 bases sitting between them. Germline V gene data show CDR1 as MNHEY and CDR2 as SVGAGI. The CDR3 has 16 amino acids. The CDR3 loop reads CASSYSRGTPYNEQFF. In nucleotides, the CDR3 is TGTGCCAGCAGTTACTCGAGAGGGACCCCGTACAATGAGCAGTTCTTC.

The chain employs TRBV20-1 and TRBJ1-5, with D maybe TRBD1 (5 bases). In germline, CDR1 is DFQATT, CDR2 SNEGSKA (reference sequence). Trimming shortened V by 0 bases and J by 5 bases, and 11 bases separated the two germline ends. This CDR3 has 14 residues. CDR3 in amino acids: CSAREDKGHQPQHF. The CDR3, as DNA: TGCAGTGCTAGAGAGGACAAGGGCCATCAGCCCCAGCATTTT.

This clonotype was observed once. J is TRBJ2-1 and V is TRBV4-1; D unresolved. The germline V gene has CDR1 MGHRA and CDR2 YSYEKL. This CDR3 spans 17 amino acids. Trimming left V 0 bases short and J 0 bases short, with 12 bases between. CDR3 region: CASSQEAETSSYNEQFF. The CDR3 DNA reads TGCGCCAGCAGCCAAGAGGCAGAAACAAGCTCCTACAATGAGCAGTTCTTC.

This clonotype was detected only a few times. This CDR3 reads CASSLGRVNQPQHF. For the CDR3, the DNA is TGTGCCAGCAGCTTGGGCAGGGTCAATCAGCCCCAGCATTTT. The chain has TRBV11-3 and TRBJ1-5, with a possible D match to TRBD1 (5 bases). V was trimmed by 3 bases and J by 3 bases, leaving 9 bases between them. Germline CDR1 and CDR2: SGHNT and YENEEA. CDR3 size: 14 residues.

The chain couples TRBV20-1 to TRBJ1-1, with TRBD1 as a possible D gene (6 bases). The CDR3 extends over 15 amino acids. V was trimmed by 0 bases and J by 3 bases, leaving 14 bases between them. Germline CDR1 DFQATT, CDR2 SNEGSKA (reference sequence). As DNA, the CDR3 is TGCAGTGCTAGAGACTTCAGGGGATTGGACACTGAAGCTTTCTTT. It yields the protein CSARDFRGLDTEAFF.

The chain couples TRBV19 to TRBJ2-1; no clear D. V dropped 3 bases and J dropped 3 bases, with 6 bases sitting between them. This CDR3 comprises 13 residues. CDR1 LNHDA and CDR2 SQIVND come from the germline V gene (reference sequence). The CDR3 reads CASSIPGYNEQFF. The CDR3 nucleotides are TGTGCCAGTAGTATCCCGGGCTACAATGAGCAGTTCTTC.

The chain joins TRBV7-6 to TRBJ2-3; D might be TRBD2 (5 bases). Germline V CDR1 and CDR2: SGHVS, FNYEAQ. There are 14 residues in the CDR3. V was pared by 1 base and J by 5 bases, with 10 bases between. This CDR3 reads CASSLGGRGDTQYF. In DNA, the CDR3 is TGTGCCAGCAGCTTAGGAGGGAGAGGAGATACGCAGTATTTT.

The genes are TRBV4-2 and TRBJ1-1; 7 bases agree with TRBD1. This CDR3 contains 17 residues. Germline V gene lookup returns CDR1 LGHNA and CDR2 YNFKEQ. With V trimmed by 3 bases and J by 11 bases, 21 bases remained unmatched. The CDR3 sequence: CASSHIGSTGFTTHAFF. The CDR3 DNA is TGTGCCAGCAGCCATATCGGATCGACAGGGTTTACCACCCACGCTTTCTTT.

The chain uses TRBV18 and TRBJ2-2, with TRBD1 identical over 9 bases. Germline assignment: CDR1 KGHSH and CDR2 LQKENI. This CDR3 contains 15 residues. V lost 7 bases and J lost 7; bases outside the gene matches: 10. CDR3 nucleotides: TGTGCCAGCTATACAGGGGGCGCGTCCCTCGGGGAGCTGTTTTTT. Its protein is CASYTGGASLGELFF.

This clonotype came up a few times. The V call is TRBV5-1, the J call TRBJ2-4, with TRBD2 matching 14 bases. Germline lookup yields CDR1 SGHRS and CDR2 YFSETQ. The J segment lost 7 bases and the V segment lost 4 bases, leaving 10 bases of the junction unmatched. This CDR3 contains 17 residues. The CDR3 DNA follows: TGCGCCAGCAGCCCAAGACTAGCGGGGGGGCCGGAGAACATTCAGTACTTC. Translated: CASSPRLAGGPENIQYF.

The rearrangement links TRBV13 to TRBJ2-2; 11 bases match TRBD2. The trim removed 5 bases at V and 2 bases at J, leaving 7 bases unmatched. From germline, CDR1 is PRHDT and CDR2 FYEKMQ (reference sequence). This CDR3 comprises 17 residues. The CDR3 loop is CASSPQGTSGNTGELFF. The CDR3 nucleotides read TGTGCCAGCAGCCCCCAGGGGACTAGCGGTAACACCGGGGAGCTGTTTTTT. Full variable domain (missing parts from reference TRBV13 and TRBJ2-2): AAGVIQSPRHLIKEKRETATLKCYPIPRHDTVYWYQQGPGQDPQFLISFYEKMQSDKGSIPDRFSAQQFSDYHSELNMSSLELGDSALYFCASSPQGTSGNTGELFFGEGSRLTVL.

This chain joins TRBV4-2 and TRBJ2-7; 9 positions match TRBD1. The CDR3 loop spans 14 amino acids. Trimming took 4 bases from V and 3 from J; bases not matched to a gene: 4. Germline lookup yields CDR1 LGHNA and CDR2 YNFKEQ. The CDR3: CASSRRQGDYEQYF. DNA for the CDR3: TGTGCCAGCAGCCGTCGACAGGGGGACTACGAGCAGTACTTC.

The table lists this clonotype with many counts. The CDR3 DNA sequence: TGTGCCAGCAGGGGGACAGGGGCCCCCTACGAGCAGTACTTC. Its translation: CASRGTGAPYEQYF. The chain couples TRBV7-2 to TRBJ2-7; TRBD1 matches 10 bases. The V gene end was trimmed by 6 bases and the J gene end by 2 bases; junction bases not matched to a gene: 4. The CDR3 runs 14 residues. Germline loops: CDR1 SGHTA, CDR2 FQGNSA.

V gene TRBV11-2 combines with J gene TRBJ1-2; D gene ambiguous. With 7 bases removed from V and 6 bases from J, the gap between germline ends came to 18 bases. Per germline, CDR1 SGHAT and CDR2 FQNNGV. The length of the CDR3 is 14 residues. The CDR3 sequence is CASNPTTRPDGYTF. Here the CDR3 DNA reads TGTGCCAGCAACCCAACGACCCGACCCGATGGCTACACCTTC. Complete variable domain (other parts from reference TRBV11-2 and TRBJ1-2): EAGVAQSPRYKIIEKRQSVAFWCNPISGHATLYWYQQILGQGPKLLIQFQNNGVVDDSQLPKDRFSAERLKGVDSTLKIQPAKLEDSAVYLCASNPTTRPDGYTFGSGTRLTVV.

J is TRBJ2-6 and V is TRBV28; 8 bases align to TRBD2. The CDR3 totals 16 residues. The V gene end was trimmed by 5 bases and the J gene end by 0 bases; junction bases not matched to a gene: 3. Germline-derived CDR1 and CDR2 are MDHEN and SYDVKM. CDR3 nucleotides: TGTGCCAGCAGTAGCGGGGGAAGCTCTGGGGCCAACGTCCTGACTTTC. Its translation is CASSSGGSSGANVLTF.

This clonotype was observed many times. Since a much larger clone is just one base distant, this may be a read error. The chain carries TRBV7-9 and TRBJ2-7; the match to TRBD1 covers 9 bases. Germline values: CDR1 SEHNR, CDR2 FQNEAQ (reference sequence). With V trimmed by 5 bases and J by 3 bases, 2 bases remained unmatched. There are 13 residues in the CDR3. This chain's CDR3 is CASSTGQGYEQYF. CDR3 DNA: TGTGCCAGCAGCACGGGACAGGGCTACGAGCAGTACTTC.

This clonotype was picked up many times. V gene TRBV7-2 combines with J gene TRBJ2-7; 7 bases are a match to TRBD2. Trimming removed 3 bases from V and 2 bases from J; junction bases left unmatched: 4. Germline values: CDR1 SGHTA, CDR2 FQGNSA. The CDR3 has 14 amino acids. Here the CDR3 reads CASSFSGFPYEQYF. The CDR3 bases are TGTGCCAGCAGCTTTAGCGGGTTCCCCTACGAGCAGTACTTC.

This clonotype came up a few times. This chain connects TRBV12-3 or TRBV12-4 to TRBJ1-1; D gene uncertain. There are 10 residues in the CDR3. Trimming removed 5 bases from V and 5 bases from J, with 3 bases in between. CDR3 sequence reads: CASSITEAFF. The CDR3, as DNA: TGTGCCAGCAGTATTACTGAAGCTTTCTTT.

This clonotype was detected only a few times. The V gene is TRBV20-1, the J gene TRBJ1-2; TRBD1 matches at 9 bases. Germline lookup yields CDR1 DFQATT and CDR2 SNEGSKA (reference sequence). The CDR3 has 13 residues. V was pared by 4 bases and J by 4 bases, with 4 bases of the junction left unmatched. CDR3 DNA sequence: TGCAGTGCTACGAAGACAGGGGGCTATGGCTACACCTTC. Translating it yields CSATKTGGYGYTF.

The DNA of the CDR3 is TGTGCCAGCAGTGGACAGGGGGGAAATGAGCAGTTCTTC. Encoded protein: CASSGQGGNEQFF. The chain employs TRBV2 and TRBJ2-1; the match to TRBD1 covers 9 bases. This CDR3 comprises 13 residues. The junction had 2 bases not matched to a gene; V was cut back by 4 bases and J by 7 bases. Per germline, CDR1 SNHLY and CDR2 FYNNEI.

This clonotype was seen a few times. V and J are TRBV24-1 and TRBJ2-2, with TRBD1 identical over 10 bases. Germline V gene sequence: CDR1 KGHDR, CDR2 SFDVKD. The CDR3 has 17 residues. V lost 3 bases to trimming and J lost 0 bases; unmatched junction nucleotides: 3. The CDR3 DNA follows: TGTGCCACCAGTGATCTAGGGACAGGGGCGAACACCGGGGAGCTGTTTTTT. This codes for CATSDLGTGANTGELFF.

A few counts support this clonotype. This chain joins TRBV29-1 and TRBJ2-7; 7 bases are shared with TRBD1. There are 12 residues in the CDR3. CDR1 and CDR2 from the germline V gene are SQVTM and ANQGSEA. V lost 2 bases to trimming and J lost 5 bases; unmatched junction nucleotides: 3. Written as DNA, the CDR3 is TGCAGCGTTGAAACGACAGGGAACGAGCAGTACTTC. The encoded protein is CSVETTGNEQYF.

This clonotype was seen only a few times. The rearrangement joins TRBV5-1 to TRBJ2-1; D perhaps matches TRBD2 (5 bases). Germline assignment: CDR1 SGHRS and CDR2 YFSETQ. The CDR3 sequence is 15 residues long. V dropped 0 bases and J dropped 7 bases, with 14 bases sitting between them. The CDR3 nucleotides read TGCGCCAGCAGCTTGGAATTTCGGACTGGGAATGAGCAGTTCTTC. It translates to CASSLEFRTGNEQFF.

This clonotype has a handful of counts. V and J are TRBV15 and TRBJ2-3; TRBD2 aligns across 13 bases. The ends lost 0 bases at V and 1 base at J; junction bases unmatched: 10. This CDR3 has 20 residues. Per the germline V gene, CDR1 is LNHNV and CDR2 is YYDKDF (reference sequence). The chain's CDR3 is CATSRDLGTSGMSGTDTQYF. The CDR3 bases are TGTGCCACCAGCAGAGATTTGGGGACTAGCGGGATGTCCGGCACAGATACGCAGTATTTT.

This chain uses TRBV13 with TRBJ1-1, with TRBD1 as a possible D gene (5 bases). Trimming removed 1 base from V and 5 bases from J, with 11 bases in between. The CDR3 spans 14 residues. CDR1 is PRHDT, CDR2 FYEKMQ, per germline (reference sequence). This chain's CDR3 is CASSLVRVGTEAFF. DNA of the CDR3: TGTGCCAGCAGCTTAGTCAGGGTCGGAACTGAAGCTTTCTTT. The entire variable domain, with the rest obtained from reference TRBV13 and TRBJ1-1, is as follows: AAGVIQSPRHLIKEKRETATLKCYPIPRHDTVYWYQQGPGQDPQFLISFYEKMQSDKGSIPDRFSAQQFSDYHSELNMSSLELGDSALYFCASSLVRVGTEAFFGQGTRLTVV.

CDR3 in amino acids: CASSLAGRDLNNEQFF. CDR3 DNA sequence: TGTGCCAGCAGCTTGGCCGGCAGGGATTTAAACAATGAGCAGTTCTTC. V usage is TRBV5-4 and J usage is TRBJ2-1; weak D call: TRBD1 (5 bases). Trimming removed 0 bases from V and 5 bases from J, with 15 bases in between. The CDR3 extends over 16 amino acids. Germline assignment: CDR1 SGHNT and CDR2 YYREEE (reference sequence).

The chain couples TRBV14 to TRBJ2-4, with D perhaps TRBD2 (6 bases). The germline V gene encodes CDR1 SGHDN and CDR2 FVKESK. CDR3 size: 14 residues. Trimming took 0 bases from V and 6 from J, leaving 9 bases between them. This CDR3 is CASSQETSRNIQYF. The CDR3 DNA reads as TGTGCCAGCAGCCAAGAAACTAGCCGAAACATTCAGTACTTC.

In nucleotides, the CDR3 is TGCGCCAGCAGCCAAGGGCTTGACTACGAGCAGTACTTC. Its protein product is CASSQGLDYEQYF. The chain uses TRBV4-1 and TRBJ2-7; D remains unclear. This CDR3 region has 13 residues. Looked up from germline, CDR1 is MGHRA and CDR2 is YSYEKL. Trimming pared 1 base from V and 3 bases from J, leaving 7 bases between.

This clonotype was seen a few times. The gene calls are TRBV6-2 or TRBV6-3 and TRBJ1-1; D uncertain. Germline V gene lookup returns CDR1 MNHEY and CDR2 SVGEGT. The CDR3 loop spans 15 amino acids. The V end lost 2 bases, the J end lost 0 bases, and 10 bases lay between the germline ends. The CDR3 protein is CASSYRRPLNTEAFF. DNA of the CDR3: TGTGCCAGCAGTTACCGAAGGCCCCTGAACACTGAAGCTTTCTTT.